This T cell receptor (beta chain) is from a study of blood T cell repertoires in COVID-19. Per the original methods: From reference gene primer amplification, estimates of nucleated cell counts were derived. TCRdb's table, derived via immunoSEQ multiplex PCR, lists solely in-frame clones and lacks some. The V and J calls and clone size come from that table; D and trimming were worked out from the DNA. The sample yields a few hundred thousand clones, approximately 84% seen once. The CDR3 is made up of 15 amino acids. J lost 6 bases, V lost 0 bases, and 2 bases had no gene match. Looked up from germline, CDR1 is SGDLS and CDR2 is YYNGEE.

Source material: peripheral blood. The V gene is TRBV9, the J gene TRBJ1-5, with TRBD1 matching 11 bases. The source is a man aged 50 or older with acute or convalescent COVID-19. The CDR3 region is CASSVGTGGIQPQHF. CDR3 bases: TGTGCCAGCAGCGTAGGGACAGGGGGCATTCAGCCCCAGCATTTT. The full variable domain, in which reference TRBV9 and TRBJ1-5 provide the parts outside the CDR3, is DSGVTQTPKHLITATGQRVTLRCSPRSGDLSVYWYQQSLDQGLQFLIQYYNGEERAKGNILERFSAQQFPDLHSELNLSSLELGDSALYFCASSVGTGGIQPQHFGDGTRLSIL.